This T cell receptor beta chain was recovered during a study of T cell responses to AZD1222 COVID-19 vaccine. Broader study findings: Close to half of spike-specific TCRs reportedly recognize unmutated variant regions.

The CDR3 sequence is 14 residues long. Deletions cut 0 bases from V and 6 bases from J, with 12 bases between. Germline CDR1 MNHEY, CDR2 SVGAGI. The repertoire was sequenced with immunoSEQ multiplex PCR; TCRdb's copy has only in-frame clones and lacks some. The table lists some 84,000 clones, 70% to 90% of them singletons. In regard to this clone: Its antigen is unidentified.

The chain links TRBV6-5 to TRBJ2-7; weak D call: TRBD1 (6 bases). The TCR was taken from an adult who received the AZD1222 COVID-19 vaccine. Sequencing was performed on peripheral blood, taken 28 days after the second AZD1222 dose. This chain's CDR3 is CASSYSILGGEQYF. CDR3 nucleotides: TGTGCCAGCAGTTACTCGATACTAGGGGGCGAGCAGTACTTC.